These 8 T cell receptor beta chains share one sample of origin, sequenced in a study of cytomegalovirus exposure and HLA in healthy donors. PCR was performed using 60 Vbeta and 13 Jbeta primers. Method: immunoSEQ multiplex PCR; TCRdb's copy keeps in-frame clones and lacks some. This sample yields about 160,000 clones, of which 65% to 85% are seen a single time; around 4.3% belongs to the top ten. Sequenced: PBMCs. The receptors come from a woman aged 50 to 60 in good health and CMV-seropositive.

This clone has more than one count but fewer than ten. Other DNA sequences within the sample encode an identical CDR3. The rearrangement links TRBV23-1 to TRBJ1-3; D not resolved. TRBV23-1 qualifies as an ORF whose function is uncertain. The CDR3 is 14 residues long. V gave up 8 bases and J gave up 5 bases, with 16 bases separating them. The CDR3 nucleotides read TGCGCCAGCCCGTTGGGCAGTTCAAGAAACACCATATATTTT. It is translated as CASPLGSSRNTIYF.

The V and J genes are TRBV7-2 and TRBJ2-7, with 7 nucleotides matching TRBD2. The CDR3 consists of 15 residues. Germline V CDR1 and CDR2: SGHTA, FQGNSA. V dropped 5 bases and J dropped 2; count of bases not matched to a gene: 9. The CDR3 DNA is TGTGCCAGCAGCCCGGCGGGCGGGGGTACCTACGAGCAGTACTTC. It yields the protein CASSPAGGGTYEQYF. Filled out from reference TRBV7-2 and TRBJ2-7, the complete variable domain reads GAGVSQSPSNKVTEKGKDVELRCDPISGHTALYWYRQSLGQGLEFLIYFQGNSAPDKSGLPSDRFSAERTGGSVSTLTIQRTQQEDSAVYLCASSPAGGGTYEQYFGPGTRLTVT.

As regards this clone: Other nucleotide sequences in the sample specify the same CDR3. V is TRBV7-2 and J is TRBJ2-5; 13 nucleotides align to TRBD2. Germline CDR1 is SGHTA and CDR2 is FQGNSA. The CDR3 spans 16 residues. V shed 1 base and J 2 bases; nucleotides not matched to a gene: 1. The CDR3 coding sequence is TGTGCCAGCAGCTTAGGACTAGCGGGGGGACAAGAGACCCAGTACTTC. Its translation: CASSLGLAGGQETQYF.

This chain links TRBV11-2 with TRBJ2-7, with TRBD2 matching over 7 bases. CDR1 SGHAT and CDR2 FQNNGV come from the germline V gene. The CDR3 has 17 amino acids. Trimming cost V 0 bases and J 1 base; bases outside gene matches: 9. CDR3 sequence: CASSLEFRTRDSYEQYF. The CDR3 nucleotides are TGTGCCAGCAGCTTAGAGTTTCGGACTAGAGATTCCTACGAGCAGTACTTC.

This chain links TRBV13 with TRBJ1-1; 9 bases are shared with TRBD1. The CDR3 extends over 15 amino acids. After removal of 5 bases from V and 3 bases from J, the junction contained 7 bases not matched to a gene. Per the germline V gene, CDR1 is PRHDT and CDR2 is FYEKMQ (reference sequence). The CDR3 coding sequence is TGTGCCAGCAGCATCCGGGACAGGGACGACACTGAAGCTTTCTTT. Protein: CASSIRDRDDTEAFF.

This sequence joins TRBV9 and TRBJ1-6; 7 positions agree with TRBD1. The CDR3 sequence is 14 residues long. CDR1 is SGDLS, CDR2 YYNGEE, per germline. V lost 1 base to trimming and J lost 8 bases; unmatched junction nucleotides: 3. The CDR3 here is CASSVNRGDSPLHF. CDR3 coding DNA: TGTGCCAGCAGCGTAAACAGGGGAGATTCACCCCTCCACTTT.

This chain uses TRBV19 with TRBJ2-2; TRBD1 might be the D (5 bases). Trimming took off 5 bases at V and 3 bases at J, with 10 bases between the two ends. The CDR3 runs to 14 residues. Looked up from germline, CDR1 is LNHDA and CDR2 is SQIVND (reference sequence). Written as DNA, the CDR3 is TGTGCCAGTAGTGCGTCAGGGTACACCGGGGAGCTGTTTTTT. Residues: CASSASGYTGELFF.

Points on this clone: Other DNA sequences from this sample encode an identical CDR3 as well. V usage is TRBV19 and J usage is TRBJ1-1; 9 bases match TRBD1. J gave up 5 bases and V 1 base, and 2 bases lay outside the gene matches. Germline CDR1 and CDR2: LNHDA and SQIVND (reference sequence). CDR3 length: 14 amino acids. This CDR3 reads CASSIATGGTEAFF. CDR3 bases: TGTGCCAGTAGTATAGCGACAGGGGGGACTGAAGCTTTCTTT.